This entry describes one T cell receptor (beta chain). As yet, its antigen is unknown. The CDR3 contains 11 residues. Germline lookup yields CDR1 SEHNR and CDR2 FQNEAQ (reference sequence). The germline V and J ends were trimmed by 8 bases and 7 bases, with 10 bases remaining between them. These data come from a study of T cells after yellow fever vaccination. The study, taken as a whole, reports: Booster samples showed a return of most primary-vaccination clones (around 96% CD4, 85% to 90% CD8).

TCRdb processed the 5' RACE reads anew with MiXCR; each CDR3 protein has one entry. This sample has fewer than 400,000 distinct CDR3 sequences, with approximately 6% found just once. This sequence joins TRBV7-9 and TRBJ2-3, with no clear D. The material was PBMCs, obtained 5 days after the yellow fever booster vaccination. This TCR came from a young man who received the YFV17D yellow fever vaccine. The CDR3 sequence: CASGIKNTQYF. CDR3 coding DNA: TGTGCCAGCGGTATTAAGAATACGCAGTATTTT.